This T cell receptor beta chain was sequenced during a study of blood T cell repertoires in COVID-19. For the study at large: T cells, B-cell-depleted T cells, or PBMCs provided the cDNA or gDNA that served as material.

V shed 3 bases and J 6 bases; nucleotides not matched to a gene: 10. This CDR3 has 16 residues. The germline V gene encodes CDR1 SGDLS and CDR2 YYNGEE. Authors' processing steps: Reference gene primers were amplified, and this amplification served to estimate nucleated cell counts. The data were produced by immunoSEQ multiplex PCR, yet TCRdb's version contains in-frame clones alone and is incomplete. The V and J calls and clone size are taken from that table; D and trimming were inferred from the DNA. Of roughly 100,000 clones in the sample, roughly 91% were seen once. A few counts support this clone.

Material: peripheral blood. The clonotype comes from a woman aged 80 or over with active COVID-19. The chain is built from TRBV9 and TRBJ2-7, with TRBD2 matching over 12 bases. CDR3 loop: CASSGPPSGRAPEQYF. DNA of the CDR3: TGTGCCAGCAGCGGCCCCCCTAGCGGGAGGGCCCCCGAGCAGTACTTC.